This paragraph covers one TCR beta chain sequence. Primers used in a second PCR of roughly 7 to 12 cycles were a sample-barcoded 5' primer and a J-beta primer mix. TCRdb used MiXCR to reprocess the 5' RACE reads, holding one entry per CDR3 protein. The table includes around 500,000 distinct CDR3 sequences, about 27% detected once. These data are taken from a study of blood T cells in healthy people across ages. This CDR3 is built from 14 residues. With V trimmed by 3 bases and J by 4 bases, 6 bases remained unmatched. Looked up from germline, CDR1 is DFQATT and CDR2 is SNEGSKA (reference sequence). These sequences were also reported in another study, on T cells of mothers and their children.

The rearrangement links TRBV20-1 to TRBJ1-2, with 9 bases fitting TRBD1. Sequencing was done on a sample of blood. The TCR was taken from a boy between 2 and 10 years old in good health. CDR3 bases: TGCAGTGCTAGTCCCGGGACAGGGTTCTATGGCTACACCTTC. As protein: CSASPGTGFYGYTF.